A selection of T cell receptor beta chains follows, all from one sample in a study of blood T cell repertoires in COVID-19. Using immunoSEQ multiplex PCR, the repertoire was profiled, and TCRdb retains in-frame clones only, with some absent. The sample lists about 270,000 clones, around 90% occurring once. Input material: PBMCs or T cells enriched from blood (not recorded which). The source of these receptors is a woman aged 55-69 years in a cohort exposed to, infected with or recovered from COVID-19 (not recorded which). Each CDR3 is given without its conserved first and last residue. D genes are given only for firm matches.

length: 14
D: NA
J: TRBJ2-3
V: TRBV1
CDR3: TSSQGAGDEEDTQY

length: 16
D: TRBD1
J: TRBJ1-5
V: TRBV18
CDR3: ASSPPGAGGTSNQPQH

length: 12
D: TRBD1
J: TRBJ2-7
V: TRBV5-1
CDR3: ASSWGTGTYEQY

length: 14
D: NA
J: TRBJ1-5
V: TRBV5-6
CDR3: ASSSGTRISNQPQH

length: 11
D: NA
J: TRBJ1-5
V: TRBV6-5
CDR3: ASSHTGGQPQH

length: 10
D: NA
J: TRBJ1-1
V: TRBV18
CDR3: ASSPDRNEAF

length: 11
D: NA
J: TRBJ1-4
V: TRBV28
CDR3: ASITGQSEKLF

length: 11
D: NA
J: TRBJ1-1
V: TRBV28
CDR3: ASRGDRTTEAF

length: 11
D: NA
J: TRBJ1-4
V: TRBV14
CDR3: ASSQATGEKLF

length: 13
D: TRBD2
J: TRBJ2-2
V: TRBV14
CDR3: ASSQVAGVTGELF

length: 11
D: TRBD1
J: TRBJ1-6
V: TRBV6-5
CDR3: ASRLDRASPLH

length: 14
D: NA
J: TRBJ2-2
V: TRBV23-1
CDR3: ASSQNMTGNTGELF

length: 14
D: NA
J: TRBJ1-6
V: TRBV28
CDR3: ASSLYPSSYNSPLH

length: 14
D: TRBD2
J: TRBJ2-1
V: TRBV4-2
CDR3: ASSQEGGRATYEQF

length: 15
D: NA
J: TRBJ1-4
V: TRBV4-1
CDR3: ASSQDYWESRNEKLF

length: 11
D: TRBD1
J: TRBJ1-4
V: TRBV29-1
CDR3: SVEKGGIEKLF

length: 13
D: TRBD2
J: TRBJ2-7
V: TRBV5-1
CDR3: ASSLATSGTYEQY

length: 15
D: TRBD2
J: TRBJ2-3
V: TRBV28
CDR3: ASSGGLAGGLTDTQY

length: 14
D: NA
J: TRBJ1-2
V: TRBV18
CDR3: ASSLPLQGRSYGYT

length: 12
D: NA
J: TRBJ2-5
V: TRBV6-5
CDR3: ASRGDSIQETQY

length: 11
D: NA
J: TRBJ2-3
V: TRBV12-3/TRBV12-4
CDR3: ASSFTGTDTQY